Sequencing of this TCR beta chain was carried out in a study of CD8+CD57+ T cells in acquired aplastic anemia. Study overall: Sorted CD4+ and CD8+ cells gave a mean 3.2 ug DNA, range roughly 0.2 to 27.4 ug.

TCR beta VDJ and CDR3 were profiled, and genomic DNA was the template. Each CDR3 protein gets one entry after TCRdb re-called the reads with MiXCR. Of some 280,000 distinct CDR3 sequences listed, 45% to 65% are singletons. This clonotype was observed at least ten times. Sequencing used sorted CD4+, CD8+, or CD8+CD57+ T cells (not recorded which) from PBMCs. This TCR was sampled from a human donor with severe aplastic anemia or a healthy control (not recorded which).

The CDR3 here is CASRREAGELFF. The CDR3, as DNA: TGTGCCAGCAGGAGAGAGGCCGGGGAGCTGTTTTTT. The V and J genes are TRBV6-5 and TRBJ2-2, with unresolved D. Germline V gene lookup returns CDR1 MNHEY and CDR2 SVGAGI. V gave up 6 bases and J gave up 6 bases, with 8 bases separating them. The CDR3 consists of 12 residues.